Listed below are T cell receptor beta chains from one sample, sequenced in a study of blood T cells in healthy people across ages. MiXCR, applied by TCRdb to the 5' RACE reads, yields one record per CDR3 protein. The sample lists under 2,000,000 distinct CDR3 sequences; approximately 50% were seen once. What was sequenced was blood. Source of these receptors: a woman in her thirties or forties in good health. CDR3s include the opening cysteine and the closing phenylalanine or tryptophan. Fields, in order: D gene, J gene, clone size, V gene, CDR3 DNA, CDR3 protein. D genes are given only for firm matches. The listing skips clone size in some rows; elsewhere it reads once, few, many or a size class.

>.|TRBJ1-6|once|TRBV4-3
TGCGCCAGCAGCCAAGATGGCAGTGGGGCCTGGGGTTCACCCCTCCACTTT
CASSQDGSGAWGSPLHF
>.|TRBJ2-7|few|TRBV4-2
TGTGCCAGCAGCCAAGTTATACCCAGCTCCGAGCAGTACTTC
CASSQVIPSSEQYF
>TRBD1|TRBJ1-2|.|TRBV12-3/TRBV12-4
TGTGCCAGCAGTTTAAGAGGGGGCGACTATGGCTACACCTTC
CASSLRGGDYGYTF
>.|TRBJ2-7|few|TRBV2
TGTGCCAGCAAAGGCGGGGAATCCTACGAGCAGTACTTC
CASKGGESYEQYF
>.|TRBJ2-5|.|TRBV9
TGTGCCAGCAGCGTAAGGGATCGGATATACCAAGAGACCCAGTACTTC
CASSVRDRIYQETQYF
>.|TRBJ2-7|.|TRBV20-1
TGCAGGGTGGGGGTCTACGAGCAGTACTTC
CRVGVYEQYF
>.|TRBJ2-7|.|TRBV3-1
TGTGCCAGCAGCCAAGGGGAACTGAGGGGCGAGCAGTACTTC
CASSQGELRGEQYF
>.|TRBJ2-5|.|TRBV6-2/TRBV6-3
TGTGCCAGCAGTGACGTGACAGATCAAGAGACCCAGTACTTC
CASSDVTDQETQYF
>TRBD1|TRBJ2-5|.|TRBV5-4
TGTGCCAGCAGCTTGAAAGGACAGGTGGAGACCCAGTACTTC
CASSLKGQVETQYF
>.|TRBJ2-7|.|TRBV27
TGTGCCAGCAGTTTAACGAGGGGGTTCAACGAGCAGTACTTC
CASSLTRGFNEQYF
>.|TRBJ2-6|.|TRBV5-1
TGCGCCAGCAGGCTCGGGACGAACTCTGGGGCCAACGTCCTGACTTTC
CASRLGTNSGANVLTF
>.|TRBJ2-2|.|TRBV4-3
TGCGCCAGCAGCCAAGTTTCGGGGGCCGGGGAGCTGTTTTTT
CASSQVSGAGELFF
>.|TRBJ2-6|few|TRBV5-5
TGTGCCAGCAGCTCGCTAAAAGGGGGTCCATCTGGGGCCAACGTCCTGACTTTC
CASSSLKGGPSGANVLTF
>TRBD1|TRBJ1-1|.|TRBV12-3/TRBV12-4
TGTGCCAGCAGCTCGGGACAGGGCACGAGGGCTTTCTTT
CASSSGQGTRAFF
>.|TRBJ2-5|.|TRBV5-6
TGTGCCAGCAGCACCCCGGACAGTCAAGAGACCCAGTACTTC
CASSTPDSQETQYF
>.|TRBJ2-7|.|TRBV5-6
TGTGCCAGCAGGTGGGGCGGCTCCTACGAGCAGTACTTC
CASRWGGSYEQYF
>TRBD1|TRBJ1-4|.|TRBV14
TGTGCCAGCAGCCAGACCGGGACAGCTAAGGAGGAACTGTTTTTT
CASSQTGTAKEELFF
>.|TRBJ2-1|.|TRBV29-1
TGCAGCGCACCTACGTTGGGCGATGAGCAGTTCTTC
CSAPTLGDEQFF
>.|TRBJ2-3|.|TRBV28
TGTGCCAGCCGGGACTCCGCGTCGTTCACAGATACGCAGTATTTT
CASRDSASFTDTQYF
>.|TRBJ1-2|.|TRBV12-3/TRBV12-4
TGTGCCAGCAGTTCCGGACCCTACCAAGTCTATGGCTACACCTTC
CASSSGPYQVYGYTF
>.|TRBJ1-4|.|TRBV9
TGTGCCAGCAGCGTGGACAGCGCAACTAATGAAAAACTGTTTTTT
CASSVDSATNEKLFF
>TRBD1|TRBJ2-7|few|TRBV20-1
TGCAGCGCCCAATTTAACTGGGGACAGTCCTACGAGCAGTACTTC
CSAQFNWGQSYEQYF
>.|TRBJ2-3|.|TRBV5-1
TGCGCCAGCAGCTCTAGACCAGCGGCAGATACGCAGTATTTT
CASSSRPAADTQYF
>TRBD1|TRBJ2-5|.|TRBV14
TGTGCCAGCAGCCGAACGCCCGGGACAGGGGAAGAGGCCCAGTACTTC
CASSRTPGTGEEAQYF
>TRBD1|TRBJ2-1|.|TRBV6-5
TGTGCCAGCAGTGGCCGGGACAGGAGTCCTGAGCAGTTCTTC
CASSGRDRSPEQFF
>.|TRBJ2-1|.|TRBV20-1
TGCAGTGCTAGTTCACAAGAAGCCTACAAGGAGCAGTTCTTC
CSASSQEAYKEQFF
>.|TRBJ2-5|.|TRBV7-2
TGTGCCTGCAGCGCTAGGGGCCTAGCCGGTCTTTTGAAGACCCAGTACTTC
CACSARGLAGLLKTQYF
>TRBD1|TRBJ2-5|few|TRBV7-7
TGTGCTAGCAGCTTAGACGGGACAGGGGCGGAGACCCAGTACTTC
CASSLDGTGAETQYF
>.|TRBJ2-5|few|TRBV12-3/TRBV12-4
TGTGCCAGCAGTTTTCACAGGGCGGAGACCCAGTACTTC
CASSFHRAETQYF
>.|TRBJ2-3|few|TRBV7-2
TGTGCCAGCAGCCCTAGGCATGGAGGGCGGGATACGCAGTATTTT
CASSPRHGGRDTQYF
>.|TRBJ1-2|.|TRBV6-5
TGTGCCAGCAGTTATATTGGCGCCGGGAATAACAGGGTTGGCTACACCTTC
CASSYIGAGNNRVGYTF
>TRBD1|TRBJ2-7|.|TRBV25-1
TGTGCCAGCAGTGTCGACAGGGTTGGGAACGAGCAGTACTTC
CASSVDRVGNEQYF
>.|TRBJ2-7|few|TRBV20-1
TGCATCCCCAGAGACCTGACCTACGAGCAGTACTTC
CIPRDLTYEQYF
>.|TRBJ2-4|few|TRBV27
TGTGCCAGCAGTCCCCCGGAGCCACCGGGCGGGATTGTAAACATTCAGTACTTC
CASSPPEPPGGIVNIQYF
>.|TRBJ1-4|.|TRBV20-1
TGCAGTGCTAGGTCCGGGATCGCGCGTGAAAAACTGTTTTTT
CSARSGIAREKLFF
>TRBD2|TRBJ2-7|.|TRBV2
TGTGCCAGCAGGGGAAGCGGGGCCAAAGGGTACTACGAGCAGTACTTC
CASRGSGAKGYYEQYF
>TRBD2|TRBJ2-5|few|TRBV20-1
TGCAGTGCTAGAGAGCCTAGCGGGGCCACTGGGACCCAGTACTTC
CSAREPSGATGTQYF
>.|TRBJ2-1|.|TRBV27
TGTGCCAGCAGTCCGGCGGGGAGTGCCTTTCGAGAGCAGTTCTTC
CASSPAGSAFREQFF
>.|TRBJ2-1|.|TRBV11-1
TGTGCCAGCTTCGGAGGGGCGGGTGAGCAGTTCTTC
CASFGGAGEQFF
>TRBD1|TRBJ2-5|.|TRBV10-3
TGTGCCATCAGTGAGTCCCCTCCGACAGGGGGCGGGAATAGTGAGCAGTACTTC
CAISESPPTGGGNSEQYF
>.|TRBJ2-1|few|TRBV6-5
TGTGCCAGCAGTTACTCGAACGCAGGGACCTACAATGAGCAGTTCTTC
CASSYSNAGTYNEQFF
>.|TRBJ1-1|.|TRBV13
TGTGCCAGCAGCGAAACTACTGAAGCTTTCTTT
CASSETTEAFF
>TRBD1|TRBJ1-2|.|TRBV28
TGTGCCAGCAGTTTCGGGACAGTAAGAAGTGGCTACACCTTC
CASSFGTVRSGYTF
>.|TRBJ2-7|.|TRBV6-2/TRBV6-3
TGTGCCAGCAGGGGCGGCACAACCTACTCCGACGAGCAGTACTTC
CASRGGTTYSDEQYF
>TRBD1|TRBJ1-1|few|TRBV15
TGTGCCACCGGCGGACAGGGGTGGACTGAAGCTTTCTTT
CATGGQGWTEAFF
>.|TRBJ2-3|.|TRBV11-1
TGTGCCAGCAGCTTAATGCCGGGGACCGCTAGCACAGATACGCAGTATTTT
CASSLMPGTASTDTQYF
>.|TRBJ1-1|once|TRBV20-1
TGCTTCCTTGGGGCCACTGAAGCTTTCTTT
CFLGATEAFF
>TRBD1|TRBJ1-2|few|TRBV2
TGTGCCAGCAGTGAAGGACAGGGACCGCTATGGGGCTACACCTTC
CASSEGQGPLWGYTF
>.|TRBJ2-1|.|TRBV20-1
TGCAGTGCTACGGCAAAGAGGGGTGAGCAGTTCTTC
CSATAKRGEQFF
>TRBD1|TRBJ2-3|few|TRBV5-1
TGCGCCAGCAACCCACAGACAGGGATCACAGATACGCAGTATTTT
CASNPQTGITDTQYF
>.|TRBJ2-5|.|TRBV7-8
TGTGCCAGCAGCTTAAGACCTCCATCCAGGGTCTCGGAAGAGACCCAGTACTTC
CASSLRPPSRVSEETQYF
>.|TRBJ2-7|few|TRBV10-3
TGTGCCATCAGAGGACACGGAAATCCAGTCTACGAGCAGTACTTC
CAIRGHGNPVYEQYF
>.|TRBJ2-6|few|TRBV6-2/TRBV6-3
TGTGCCAGCATCAAGCCCGGGTCTGGGGCCAACGTCCTGACTTTC
CASIKPGSGANVLTF
>.|TRBJ2-5|.|TRBV20-1
TGCAGTGCTACAACTAGCAGACGACAAGAGACCCAGTACTTC
CSATTSRRQETQYF
>.|TRBJ2-7|.|TRBV20-1
TGCAGTGCTAGAGACTATACAGGGAACTCCTACGAGCAGTACTTC
CSARDYTGNSYEQYF
>TRBD2|TRBJ2-1|few|TRBV28
TGTGCCAGCAGACATCTCGCGGGGGACTACAATGAGCAGTTCTTC
CASRHLAGDYNEQFF
>.|TRBJ1-4|few|TRBV6-2/TRBV6-3
TGTGCCAGCAGACCTGGGACCAGACCAACTAATGAAAAACTGTTTTTT
CASRPGTRPTNEKLFF